This TCR beta chain was captured in a study of immune characterization of retroperitoneal liposarcoma. The J segment lost 4 bases and the V segment lost 6 bases, leaving 4 bases of the junction unmatched. Germline V gene sequence: CDR1 MNHNS, CDR2 SASEGT. The CDR3 is 14 residues long. TCRdb recomputed calls from the PCR reads with MiXCR, one row per CDR3 protein. This table holds some 11,000 distinct CDR3 sequences, about a quarter found once. The sequencing sample was made of tumor tissue. The rearrangement links TRBV6-1 to TRBJ2-2; 8 nucleotides agree with TRBD1. The sequence derives from a male donor with retroperitoneal liposarcoma. CDR3 sequence: CASRPGGSTGELFF. The CDR3 bases are TGTGCCAGCAGACCAGGGGGCAGCACCGGGGAGCTGTTTTTT.